This TCR beta chain was obtained from a study of control samples from healthy donors and cancer patients. The CDR3 has 15 amino acids. With 5 bases clipped from V and 4 bases from J, the junction kept 12 bases outside the gene matches. Germline assignment: CDR1 SGHRS and CDR2 YFSETQ. Clones were sequenced by immunoSEQ multiplex PCR, and TCRdb holds only the in-frame ones, with some missing. Here the sample spans 120,000 or so clones, about 93% being singletons. The sequence came from a man aged 45-65 years with head and neck cancer. The sequenced material came from PBMCs. V and J are TRBV5-1 and TRBJ2-7, with TRBD1 matching over 7 bases. The CDR3 sequence: CASSRDSLQRYEQYF. Written as DNA, the CDR3 is TGCGCCAGCAGTCGGGACAGCTTACAGCGTTACGAGCAGTACTTC.